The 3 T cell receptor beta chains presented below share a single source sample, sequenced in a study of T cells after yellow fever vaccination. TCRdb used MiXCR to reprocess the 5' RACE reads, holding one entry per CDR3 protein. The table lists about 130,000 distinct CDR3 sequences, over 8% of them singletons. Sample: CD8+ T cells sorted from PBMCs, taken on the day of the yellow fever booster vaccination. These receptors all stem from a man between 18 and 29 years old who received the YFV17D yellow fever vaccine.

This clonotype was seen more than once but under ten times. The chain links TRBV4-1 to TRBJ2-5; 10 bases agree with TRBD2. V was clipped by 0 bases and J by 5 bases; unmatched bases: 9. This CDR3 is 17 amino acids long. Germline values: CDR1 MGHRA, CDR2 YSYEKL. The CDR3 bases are TGCGCCAGCAGCCAAGATCACGAGCGGGGGGGGAGCGAGACCCAGTACTTC. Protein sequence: CASSQDHERGGSETQYF.

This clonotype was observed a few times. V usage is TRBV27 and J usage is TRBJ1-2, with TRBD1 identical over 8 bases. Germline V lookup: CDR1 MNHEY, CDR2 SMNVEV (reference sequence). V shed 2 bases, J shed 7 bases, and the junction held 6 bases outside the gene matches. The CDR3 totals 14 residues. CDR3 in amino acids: CASSLLGQGGGYTF. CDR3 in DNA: TGTGCCAGCAGTTTACTTGGACAGGGTGGTGGCTACACCTTC.

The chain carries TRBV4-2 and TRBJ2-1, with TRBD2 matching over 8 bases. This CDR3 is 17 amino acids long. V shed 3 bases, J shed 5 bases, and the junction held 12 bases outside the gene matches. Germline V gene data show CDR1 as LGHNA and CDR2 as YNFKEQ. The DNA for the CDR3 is TGTGCCAGCAGCCACGGCTTTCCGGGACTAGGTAACAATGAGCAGTTCTTC. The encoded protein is CASSHGFPGLGNNEQFF.